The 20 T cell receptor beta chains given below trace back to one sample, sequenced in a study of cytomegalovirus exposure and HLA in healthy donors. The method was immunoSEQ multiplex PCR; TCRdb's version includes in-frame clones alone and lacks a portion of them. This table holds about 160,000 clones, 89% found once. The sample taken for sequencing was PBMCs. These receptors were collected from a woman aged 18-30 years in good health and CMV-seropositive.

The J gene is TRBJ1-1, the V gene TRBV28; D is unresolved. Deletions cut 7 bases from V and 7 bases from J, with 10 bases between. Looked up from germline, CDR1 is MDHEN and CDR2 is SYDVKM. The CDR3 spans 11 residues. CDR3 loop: CASNIYGEAFF. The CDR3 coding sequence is TGTGCCAGCAATATCTACGGTGAAGCTTTCTTT. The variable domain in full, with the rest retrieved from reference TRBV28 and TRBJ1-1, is DVKVTQSSRYLVKRTGEKVFLECVQDMDHENMFWYRQDPGLGLRLIYFSYDVKMKEKGDIPEGYSVSREKKERFSLILESASTNQTSMYLCASNIYGEAFFGQGTRLTVV.

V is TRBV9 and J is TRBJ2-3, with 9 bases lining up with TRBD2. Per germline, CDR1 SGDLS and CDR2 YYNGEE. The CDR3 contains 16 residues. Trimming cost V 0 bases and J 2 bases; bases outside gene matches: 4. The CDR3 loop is CASSVGLAGFTDTQYF. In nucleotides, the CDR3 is TGTGCCAGCAGCGTAGGGCTAGCGGGATTCACAGATACGCAGTATTTT.

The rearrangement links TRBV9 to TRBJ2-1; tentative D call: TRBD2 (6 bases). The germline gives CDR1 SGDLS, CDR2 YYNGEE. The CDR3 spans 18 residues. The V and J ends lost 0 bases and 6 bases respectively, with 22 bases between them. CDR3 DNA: TGTGCCAGCAGCGTAGAGACGCCCGAGGCGGGATTTGGCAATGAGCAGTTCTTC. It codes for CASSVETPEAGFGNEQFF.

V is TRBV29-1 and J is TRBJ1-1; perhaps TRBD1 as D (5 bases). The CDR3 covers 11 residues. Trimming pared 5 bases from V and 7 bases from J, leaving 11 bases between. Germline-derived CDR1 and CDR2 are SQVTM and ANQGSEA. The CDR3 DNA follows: TGCAGCGTTAAGTCGGGGGATGAAGCTTTCTTT. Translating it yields CSVKSGDEAFF. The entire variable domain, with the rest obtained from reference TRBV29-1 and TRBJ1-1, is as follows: SAVISQKPSRDICQRGTSLTIQCQVDSQVTMMFWYRQQPGQSLTLIATANQGSEATYESGFVIDKFPISRPNLTFSTLTVSNMSPEDSSIYLCSVKSGDEAFFGQGTRLTVV.

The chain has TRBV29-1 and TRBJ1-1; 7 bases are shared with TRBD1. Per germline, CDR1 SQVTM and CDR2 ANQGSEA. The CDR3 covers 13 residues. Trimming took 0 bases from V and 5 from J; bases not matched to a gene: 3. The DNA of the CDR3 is TGCAGCGTTGAAGATACAGGGGATACTGAAGCTTTCTTT. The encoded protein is CSVEDTGDTEAFF.

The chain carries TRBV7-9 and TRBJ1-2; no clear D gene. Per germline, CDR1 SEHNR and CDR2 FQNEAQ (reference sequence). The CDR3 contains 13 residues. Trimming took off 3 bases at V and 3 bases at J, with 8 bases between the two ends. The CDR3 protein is CASSFGGYYGYTF. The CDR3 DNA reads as TGTGCCAGCAGCTTTGGAGGATACTATGGCTACACCTTC.

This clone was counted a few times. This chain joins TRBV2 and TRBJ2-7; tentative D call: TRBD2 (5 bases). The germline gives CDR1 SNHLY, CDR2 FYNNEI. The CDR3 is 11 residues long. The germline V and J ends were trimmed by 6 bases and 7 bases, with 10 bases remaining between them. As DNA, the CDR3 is TGTGCCAGCAGGGAGGCCGGTGAGCAGTACTTC. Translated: CASREAGEQYF.

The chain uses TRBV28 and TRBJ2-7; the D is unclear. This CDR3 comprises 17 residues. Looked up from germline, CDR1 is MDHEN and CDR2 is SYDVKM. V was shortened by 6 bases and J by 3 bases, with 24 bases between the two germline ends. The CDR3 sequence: CASSPQSGGSWLYEQYF. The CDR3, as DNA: TGTGCCAGCAGCCCACAATCGGGTGGTAGCTGGCTCTACGAGCAGTACTTC. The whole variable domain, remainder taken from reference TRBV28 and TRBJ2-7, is DVKVTQSSRYLVKRTGEKVFLECVQDMDHENMFWYRQDPGLGLRLIYFSYDVKMKEKGDIPEGYSVSREKKERFSLILESASTNQTSMYLCASSPQSGGSWLYEQYFGPGTRLTVT.

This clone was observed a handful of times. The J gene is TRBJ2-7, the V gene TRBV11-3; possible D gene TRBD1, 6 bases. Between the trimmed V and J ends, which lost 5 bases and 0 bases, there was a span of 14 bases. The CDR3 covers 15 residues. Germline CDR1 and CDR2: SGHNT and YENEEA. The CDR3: CASSLTGFDSYEQYF. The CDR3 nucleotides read TGTGCCAGCAGCCTAACAGGGTTCGACTCCTACGAGCAGTACTTC.

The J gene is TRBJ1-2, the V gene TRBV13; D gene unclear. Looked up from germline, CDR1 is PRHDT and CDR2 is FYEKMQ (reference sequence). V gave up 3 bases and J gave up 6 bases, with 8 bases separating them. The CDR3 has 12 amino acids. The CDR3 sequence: CASSFHSNGYTF. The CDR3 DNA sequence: TGTGCCAGCAGCTTTCACAGCAATGGCTACACCTTC.

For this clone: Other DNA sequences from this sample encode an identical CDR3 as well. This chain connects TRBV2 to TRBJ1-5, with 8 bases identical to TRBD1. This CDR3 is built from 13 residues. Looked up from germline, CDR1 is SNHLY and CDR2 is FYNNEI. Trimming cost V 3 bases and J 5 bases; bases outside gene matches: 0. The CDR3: CASSEDRDQPQHF. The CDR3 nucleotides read TGTGCCAGCAGTGAGGACAGGGATCAGCCCCAGCATTTT. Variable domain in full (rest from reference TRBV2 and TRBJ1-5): EPEVTQTPSHQVTQMGQEVILRCVPISNHLYFYWYRQILGQKVEFLVSFYNNEISEKSEIFDDQFSVERPDGSNFTLKIRSTKLEDSAMYFCASSEDRDQPQHFGDGTRLSIL.

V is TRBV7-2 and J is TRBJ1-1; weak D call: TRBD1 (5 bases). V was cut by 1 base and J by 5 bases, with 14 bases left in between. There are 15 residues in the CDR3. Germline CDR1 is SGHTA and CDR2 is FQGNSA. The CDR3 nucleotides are TGTGCCAGCAGCTTAGAGGACGGGGGATATACTGAAGCTTTCTTT. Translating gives CASSLEDGGYTEAFF.

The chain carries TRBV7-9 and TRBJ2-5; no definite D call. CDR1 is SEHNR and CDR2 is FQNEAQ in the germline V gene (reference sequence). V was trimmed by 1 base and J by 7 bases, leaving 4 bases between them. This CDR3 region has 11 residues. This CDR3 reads CASSLGATQYF. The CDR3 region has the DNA TGTGCCAGCAGCTTAGGCGCGACCCAGTACTTC.

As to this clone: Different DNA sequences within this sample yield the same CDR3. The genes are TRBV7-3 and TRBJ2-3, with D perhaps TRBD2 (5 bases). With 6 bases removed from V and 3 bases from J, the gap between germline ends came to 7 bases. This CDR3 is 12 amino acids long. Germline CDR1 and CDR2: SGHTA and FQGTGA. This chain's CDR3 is CASSPGTDTQYF. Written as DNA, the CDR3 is TGTGCCAGCAGTCCGGGAACAGATACGCAGTATTTT.

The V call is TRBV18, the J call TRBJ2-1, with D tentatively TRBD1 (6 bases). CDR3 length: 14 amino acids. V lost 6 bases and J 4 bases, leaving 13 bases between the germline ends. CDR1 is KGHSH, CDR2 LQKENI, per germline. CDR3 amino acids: CASSVTGPYNEQFF. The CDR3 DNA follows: TGTGCCAGCTCGGTGACAGGACCTTACAATGAGCAGTTCTTC.

This chain's CDR3 is CASSGLAGGFEQFF. The CDR3 region has the DNA TGTGCCAGCAGTGGACTAGCGGGAGGATTTGAGCAGTTCTTC. The chain employs TRBV2 and TRBJ2-1; 13 positions agree with TRBD2. Germline CDR1 is SNHLY and CDR2 is FYNNEI. The CDR3 is 14 amino acids. V gave up 4 bases and J gave up 9 bases; unmatched junction bases: 3.

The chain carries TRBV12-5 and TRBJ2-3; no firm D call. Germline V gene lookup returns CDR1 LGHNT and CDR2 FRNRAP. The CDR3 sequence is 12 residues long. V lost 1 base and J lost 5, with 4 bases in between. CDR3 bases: TGTGCTAGTGGTTTGGCTATAGATACGCAGTATTTT. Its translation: CASGLAIDTQYF.

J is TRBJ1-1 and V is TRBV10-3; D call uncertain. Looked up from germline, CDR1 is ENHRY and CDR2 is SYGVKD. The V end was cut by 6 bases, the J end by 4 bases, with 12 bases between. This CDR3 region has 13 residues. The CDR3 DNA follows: TGTGCCATCAGCCCGACGGAGCTCACTGAAGCTTTCTTT. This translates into CAISPTELTEAFF.

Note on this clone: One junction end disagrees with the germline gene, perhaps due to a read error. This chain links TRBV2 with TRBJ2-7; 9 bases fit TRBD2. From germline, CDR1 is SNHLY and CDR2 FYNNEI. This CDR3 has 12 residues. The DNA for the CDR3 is TGTGCCAGCAGTCCGATCATAGCGGGAGAGGACTTC. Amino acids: CASSPIIAGEDF.

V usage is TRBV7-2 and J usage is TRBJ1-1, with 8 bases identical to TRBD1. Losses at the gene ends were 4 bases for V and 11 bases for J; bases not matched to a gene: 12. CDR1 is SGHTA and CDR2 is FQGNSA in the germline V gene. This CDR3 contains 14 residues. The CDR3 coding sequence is TGTGCCAGCAGCTCACAGGGGGGGAACACTAGGGCTTTCTTT. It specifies CASSSQGGNTRAFF.